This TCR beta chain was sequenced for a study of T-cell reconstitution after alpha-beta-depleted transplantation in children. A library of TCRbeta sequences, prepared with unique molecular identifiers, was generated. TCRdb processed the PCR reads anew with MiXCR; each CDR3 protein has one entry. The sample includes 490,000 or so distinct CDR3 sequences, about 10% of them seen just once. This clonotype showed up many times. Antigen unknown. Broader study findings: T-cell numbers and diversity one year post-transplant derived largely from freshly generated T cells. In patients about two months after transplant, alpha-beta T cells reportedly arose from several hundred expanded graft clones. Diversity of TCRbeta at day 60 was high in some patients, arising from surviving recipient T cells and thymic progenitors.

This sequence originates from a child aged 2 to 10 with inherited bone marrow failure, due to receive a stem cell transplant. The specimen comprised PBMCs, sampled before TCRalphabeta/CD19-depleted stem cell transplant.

The CDR3 protein is CASDRQGRRETQYF. The CDR3 DNA sequence: TGTGCCAGCGATCGACAGGGGCGACGAGAGACCCAGTACTTC. This sequence joins TRBV5-6 and TRBJ2-5, with 8 bases that match TRBD1. Germline values: CDR1 SGHDT, CDR2 YYEEEE. Trimming at V came to 7 bases and at J to 4 bases, leaving 9 bases not matched to a gene. The CDR3 has 14 amino acids.